The clone carrying this T cell receptor beta chain has a handful of counts. The data were taken from a study of T-cell reconstitution after alpha-beta-depleted transplantation in children. A TCRbeta library incorporating unique molecular identifiers was prepared. TCRdb re-derived calls from the PCR reads in MiXCR, one entry per CDR3 protein. This table has 500,000 or so distinct CDR3 sequences, roughly an eighth appearing once. Germline trimming cut 5 bases from V and 1 base from J; bases unmatched to any gene: 4. The CDR3 has 15 amino acids. This TCR was sampled from a female patient aged 2 to 10 who had a stem cell transplant for aplastic anemia, so the T cells may come from the graft donor. The chain combines TRBV12-3 or TRBV12-4 with TRBJ2-5, with 10 bases lining up with TRBD2. Material: PBMCs, mostly from graft donor cells, obtained 180 days after TCRalphabeta/CD19-depleted stem cell transplant. The CDR3 here is CASSQPSGSQETQYF. The CDR3 bases are TGTGCCAGCAGTCAACCTAGCGGGAGCCAAGAGACCCAGTACTTC.